These 22 T cell receptor beta chains came from one sample sequenced in a study of T cells in Graves' hyperthyroidism and ophthalmopathy. Regions amplified from RNA transcripts were the TCR beta CDR3 regions. The TCR CDR3 first-round RT-PCR relied on the HTBI primer set. From the multiplex PCR reads, TCRdb called clonotypes with MiXCR, one entry per CDR3 protein. The sample shows about 560,000 distinct CDR3 sequences, 16% of them seen only once. The sequenced material came from blood. All receptors derive from a woman aged 18-29 years with Graves' hyperthyroidism.

This clonotype was recorded many times. The chain uses TRBV28 and TRBJ2-7; TRBD1 matches 7 bases. V lost 5 bases, J lost 12 bases, and 10 bases stayed unmatched. The CDR3 is made up of 12 amino acids. The germline V gene has CDR1 MDHEN and CDR2 SYDVKM. This chain's CDR3 is CASSPPDRDTYF. The CDR3 nucleotides are TGTGCCAGCAGTCCGCCCGACAGGGATACGTACTTC.

This clonotype has at least ten counts. This sequence joins TRBV2 and TRBJ1-6; 9 bases are a match to TRBD1. Trimming removed 6 bases from V and 7 bases from J; junction bases left unmatched: 10. CDR1 SNHLY and CDR2 FYNNEI come from the germline V gene. The CDR3 length is 16 residues. The CDR3 sequence is CASRIQGASLNSPLHF. CDR3 nucleotides: TGTGCCAGCAGGATACAGGGGGCATCCCTAAATTCACCCCTCCACTTT.

The V call is TRBV11-3, the J call TRBJ2-2; 7 nucleotides match TRBD2. Germline loops: CDR1 SGHNT, CDR2 YENEEA. Germline trimming cut 7 bases from V and 9 bases from J; bases unmatched to any gene: 11. This CDR3 has 14 amino acids. The CDR3 DNA reads TGTGCCAGCATGGGTAGCGGGTCCGGCCGGGAGCTGTTTTTT. It is translated as CASMGSGSGRELFF.

The chain uses TRBV27 and TRBJ2-2, with 7 bases matching TRBD2. The CDR3 covers 15 residues. CDR1 and CDR2 from the germline V gene are MNHEY and SMNVEV (reference sequence). The J segment lost 7 bases and the V segment lost 1 base, leaving 6 bases of the junction unmatched. CDR3 in DNA: TGTGCCAGCAGTTTATACCGGGGCGGGGGCGGGGAGCTGTTTTTT. It is translated as CASSLYRGGGGELFF.

There are a few counts of this clonotype. The rearrangement joins TRBV4-2 to TRBJ2-7; D is tentatively TRBD1 or TRBD2 (5 bases each). CDR1 is LGHNA and CDR2 is YNFKEQ in the germline V gene. The length of the CDR3 is 17 residues. Trimming shortened V by 4 bases and J by 0 bases, and 19 bases separated the two germline ends. CDR3 nucleotides: TGTGCCAGCAGCCGAGGGACGGGCGTTCTCGTCTCCTACGAGCAGTACTTC. Amino acid sequence: CASSRGTGVLVSYEQYF.

The table lists this clonotype with a few counts. The chain has TRBV12-3 or TRBV12-4 and TRBJ2-2, with 7 nucleotides matching TRBD2. With 4 bases clipped from V and 0 bases from J, the junction kept 8 bases outside the gene matches. The CDR3 has 17 residues. The CDR3 spells CASSSNVAGANTGELFF. The CDR3 nucleotides are TGTGCCAGCAGTTCGAACGTAGCGGGTGCGAACACCGGGGAGCTGTTTTTT.

The V gene is TRBV20-1, the J gene TRBJ1-5, with 7 bases identical to TRBD1. The CDR3 sequence is 17 residues long. CDR1 and CDR2 (germline): DFQATT, SNEGSKA (reference sequence). The trim removed 0 bases at V and 1 base at J, leaving 9 bases unmatched. The CDR3 sequence: CSARDPRQGLSNQPQHF. In nucleotides, the CDR3 is TGCAGTGCTAGAGATCCCAGACAGGGTTTAAGCAATCAGCCCCAGCATTTT.

The J gene is TRBJ2-1, the V gene TRBV18; D is uncertain. The CDR3 runs to 15 residues. CDR1 KGHSH and CDR2 LQKENI come from the germline V gene. V lost 2 bases to trimming and J lost 0 bases, with 8 bases between them. CDR3 loop: CASSPFAGSYNEQFF. The CDR3 DNA is TGTGCCAGCTCACCATTCGCAGGCTCCTACAATGAGCAGTTCTTC.

This clonotype has only a few counts. V gene TRBV4-1 combines with J gene TRBJ1-1, with D possibly being TRBD1 (6 bases). There are 17 residues in the CDR3. From germline, CDR1 is MGHRA and CDR2 YSYEKL. V was shortened by 6 bases and J by 3 bases, with 23 bases between the two germline ends. CDR3: CASRAIERGAGDTEAFF. The CDR3 coding sequence is TGCGCCAGCAGGGCAATCGAGAGGGGGGCGGGGGACACTGAAGCTTTCTTT.

The chain recombines TRBV5-6 with TRBJ1-2; D is unresolved. The V gene's germline CDR1 is SGHDT and CDR2 YYEEEE. CDR3 length: 13 residues. Trimming pared 1 base from V and 8 bases from J, leaving 12 bases between. In nucleotides, the CDR3 is TGTGCCAGCAGCTTGAGAGGGCTTGAGGGCTACACCTTC. Protein: CASSLRGLEGYTF.

At least ten counts were recorded for this clonotype. The rearrangement links TRBV5-1 to TRBJ1-1; perhaps TRBD1 as D (5 bases). The CDR3 has 15 residues. V lost 0 bases to trimming and J lost 2 bases, with 11 bases between them. CDR1 is SGHRS, CDR2 YFSETQ, per germline. CDR3 sequence (DNA): TGCGCCAGCAGCTTGGCCGGCGGGGGAAACACTGAAGCTTTCTTT. It yields the protein CASSLAGGGNTEAFF.

The chain uses TRBV12-3 or TRBV12-4 and TRBJ2-2; D possibly corresponds to TRBD2 (7 bases). Trimming stripped 4 bases from V and 1 base from J, with 13 bases between. CDR3 length: 16 amino acids. The CDR3, as DNA: TGTGCCAGCAGTTGGGGCGGGGGCCTGAACACCGGGGAGCTGTTTTTT. Residues: CASSWGGGLNTGELFF.

The V call is TRBV12-3 or TRBV12-4, the J call TRBJ1-4; D is unclear. V lost 7 bases to trimming and J lost 8 bases, with 17 bases between them. The CDR3 covers 14 residues. The CDR3 DNA is TGTGCCAGCACCCTTCGGGCATTAGGGGAAAAACTGTTTTTT. It specifies CASTLRALGEKLFF.

This clonotype was found many times. The chain employs TRBV7-2 and TRBJ1-1, with D unresolved. The CDR3 loop spans 16 amino acids. Trimming stripped 7 bases from V and 2 bases from J, with 20 bases between. Germline V gene data show CDR1 as SGHTA and CDR2 as FQGNSA. In DNA, the CDR3 is TGTGCCAGCACCATCCCAGGTCGGGGTCGTAACACTGAAGCTTTCTTT. It encodes CASTIPGRGRNTEAFF.

Many counts were recorded for this clonotype. The chain joins TRBV18 to TRBJ2-1; 13 bases align to TRBD2. CDR3 size: 16 residues. Germline loops: CDR1 KGHSH, CDR2 LQKENI. V shed 3 bases, J shed 5 bases, and the junction held 4 bases outside the gene matches. The CDR3 DNA is TGTGCCAGCTCACCGACTAGCGGGAGGTGGGACAATGAGCAGTTCTTC. Translating gives CASSPTSGRWDNEQFF. The whole variable domain, remainder taken from reference TRBV18 and TRBJ2-1, is NAGVMQNPRHLVRRRGQEARLRCSPMKGHSHVYWYRQLPEEGLKFMVYLQKENIIDESGMPKERFSAEFPKEGPSILRIQQVVRGDSAAYFCASSPTSGRWDNEQFFGPGTRLTVL.

This clonotype has a handful of counts. This chain joins TRBV6-1 and TRBJ1-5; 8 positions agree with TRBD1. V trimming: 5 bases; J trimming: 5 bases; junction bases outside the gene matches: 5. The CDR3 loop spans 14 amino acids. Germline V gives CDR1 MNHNS, CDR2 SASEGT. This CDR3 reads CASSTGGRDQPQHF. CDR3 sequence (DNA): TGTGCCAGCAGTACAGGGGGAAGGGATCAGCCCCAGCATTTT.

This clonotype was observed a handful of times. The chain couples TRBV10-3 to TRBJ2-3; no firm D call. This CDR3 comprises 15 residues. The germline V and J ends were trimmed by 10 bases and 0 bases, with 17 bases remaining between them. CDR1 ENHRY and CDR2 SYGVKD come from the germline V gene. This CDR3 reads CATNSARASTDTQYF. Written as DNA, the CDR3 is TGTGCCACAAACTCAGCTAGGGCAAGCACAGATACGCAGTATTTT.

V is TRBV19 and J is TRBJ2-2; 10 bases line up with TRBD2. The V and J ends lost 7 bases and 6 bases, in that order; junction bases with no gene match: 11. This CDR3 has 16 amino acids. Germline CDR1 LNHDA, CDR2 SQIVND (reference sequence). For the CDR3, the DNA is TGTGCCAGTACCCCCTCCGGGACTAGCGTACCCGGGGAGCTGTTTTTT. This gives the protein CASTPSGTSVPGELFF. Based on the CDR3 plus reference TRBV19 and TRBJ2-2, the full variable domain is DGGITQSPKYLFRKEGQNVTLSCEQNLNHDAMYWYRQDPGQGLRLIYYSQIVNDFQKGDIAEGYSVSREKKESFPLTVTSAQKNPTAFYLCASTPSGTSVPGELFFGEGSRLTVL.

The chain combines TRBV7-2 with TRBJ1-4; 12 positions agree with TRBD1. There are 17 residues in the CDR3. Trimming cost V 5 bases and J 4 bases; bases outside gene matches: 8. Germline assignment: CDR1 SGHTA and CDR2 FQGNSA. In DNA form, the CDR3 reads TGTGCCAGCAGCCTTAGGGACAGGGGGCGCGGTAATGAAAAACTGTTTTTT. Protein: CASSLRDRGRGNEKLFF. Drawing the rest from reference TRBV7-2 and TRBJ1-4, the complete variable domain is GAGVSQSPSNKVTEKGKDVELRCDPISGHTALYWYRQSLGQGLEFLIYFQGNSAPDKSGLPSDRFSAERTGGSVSTLTIQRTQQEDSAVYLCASSLRDRGRGNEKLFFGSGTQLSVL.

The genes are TRBV12-3 or TRBV12-4 and TRBJ2-6, with 8 bases identical to TRBD1. CDR3 size: 17 residues. V shed 5 bases, J shed 1 base, and the junction held 7 bases outside the gene matches. The CDR3 nucleotides read TGTGCCAGCAGTCGCGGGACAGGTTTTTCTGGGGCCAACGTCCTGACTTTC. It codes for CASSRGTGFSGANVLTF.

V gene TRBV3-1 combines with J gene TRBJ1-4; perhaps TRBD1 as D (6 bases). Germline V gives CDR1 LGHDT, CDR2 YNNKEL (reference sequence). Trimming took 3 bases from V and 8 from J, leaving 13 bases between them. This CDR3 has 14 amino acids. CDR3 protein: CASSQNGDNEKLFF. The CDR3 coding sequence is TGTGCCAGCAGCCAGAATGGGGACAACGAAAAACTGTTTTTT.

This clonotype has a count of ten or more. This rearrangement joins TRBV6-2 or TRBV6-3 to TRBJ2-3; tentatively, D is TRBD2 (6 bases). There are 14 residues in the CDR3. Germline-derived CDR1 and CDR2 are MNHEY and SVGEGT. V was shortened by 2 bases and J by 4 bases, with 10 bases between the two germline ends. CDR3 amino acids: CASSYGGESDTQYF. CDR3 in DNA: TGTGCCAGCAGTTACGGAGGGGAGTCAGATACGCAGTATTTT.